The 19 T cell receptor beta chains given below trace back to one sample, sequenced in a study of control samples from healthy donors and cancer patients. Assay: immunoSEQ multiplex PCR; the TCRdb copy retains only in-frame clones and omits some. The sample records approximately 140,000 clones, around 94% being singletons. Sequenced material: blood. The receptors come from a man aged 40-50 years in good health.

CDR3: CASSQDQGLGNTIYF. The DNA for the CDR3 is TGCGCCAGCAGCCAAGATCAGGGACTCGGAAACACCATATATTTT. V and J are TRBV4-3 and TRBJ1-3; D may be TRBD1 (5 bases). The germline V gene encodes CDR1 LGHNA and CDR2 YSLEER. CDR3 size: 15 residues. Between the trimmed V and J ends, which lost 0 bases and 4 bases, there was a span of 10 bases.

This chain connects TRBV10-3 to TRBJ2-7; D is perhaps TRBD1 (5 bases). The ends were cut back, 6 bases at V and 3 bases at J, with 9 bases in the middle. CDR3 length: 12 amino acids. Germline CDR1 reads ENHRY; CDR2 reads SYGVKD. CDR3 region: CAIRGQGYEQYF. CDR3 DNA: TGTGCCATCAGAGGTCAGGGCTACGAGCAGTACTTC.

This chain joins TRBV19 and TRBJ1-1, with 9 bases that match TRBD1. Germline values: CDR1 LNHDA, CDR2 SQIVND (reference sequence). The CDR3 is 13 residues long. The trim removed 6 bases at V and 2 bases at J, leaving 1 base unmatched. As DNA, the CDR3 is TGTGCCAGTAGGGACAGGGGCAACACTGAAGCTTTCTTT. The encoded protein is CASRDRGNTEAFF.

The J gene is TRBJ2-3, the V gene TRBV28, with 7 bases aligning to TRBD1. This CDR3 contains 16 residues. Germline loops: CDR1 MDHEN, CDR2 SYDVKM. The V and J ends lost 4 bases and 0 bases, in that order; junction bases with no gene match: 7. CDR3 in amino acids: CASSWAGTASTDTQYF. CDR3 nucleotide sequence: TGTGCCAGCAGTTGGGCCGGGACAGCAAGCACAGATACGCAGTATTTT.

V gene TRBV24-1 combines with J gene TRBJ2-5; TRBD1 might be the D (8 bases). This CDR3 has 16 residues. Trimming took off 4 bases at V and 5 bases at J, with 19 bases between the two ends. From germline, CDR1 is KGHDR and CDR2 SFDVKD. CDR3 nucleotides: TGTGCCACCAGTGAACCCGACAGGGGAGGGGGGGAGACCCAGTACTTC. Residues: CATSEPDRGGGETQYF.

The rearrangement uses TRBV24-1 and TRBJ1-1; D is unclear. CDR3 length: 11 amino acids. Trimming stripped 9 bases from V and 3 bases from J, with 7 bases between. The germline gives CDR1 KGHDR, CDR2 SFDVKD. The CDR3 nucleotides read TGTGCCACCCGTCTGGACACTGAAGCTTTCTTT. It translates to CATRLDTEAFF.

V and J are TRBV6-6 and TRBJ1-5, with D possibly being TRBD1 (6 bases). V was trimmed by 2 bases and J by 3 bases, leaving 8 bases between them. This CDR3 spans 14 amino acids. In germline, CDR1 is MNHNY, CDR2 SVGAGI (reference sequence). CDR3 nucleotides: TGTGCCAGCAGTTACAGGGGGTCCAATCAGCCCCAGCATTTT. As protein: CASSYRGSNQPQHF.

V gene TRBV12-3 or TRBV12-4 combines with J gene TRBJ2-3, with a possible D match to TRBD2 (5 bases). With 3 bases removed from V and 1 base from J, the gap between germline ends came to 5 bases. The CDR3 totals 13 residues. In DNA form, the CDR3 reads TGTGCCAGCAGTTTGAGGGGCACAGATACGCAGTATTTT. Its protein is CASSLRGTDTQYF.

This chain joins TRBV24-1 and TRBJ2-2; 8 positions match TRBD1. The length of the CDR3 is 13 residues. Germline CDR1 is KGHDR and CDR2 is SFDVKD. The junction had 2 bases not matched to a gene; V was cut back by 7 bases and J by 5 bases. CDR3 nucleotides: TGTGCCACCAGGGGGACAGGTACCGGGGAGCTGTTTTTT. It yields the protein CATRGTGTGELFF.

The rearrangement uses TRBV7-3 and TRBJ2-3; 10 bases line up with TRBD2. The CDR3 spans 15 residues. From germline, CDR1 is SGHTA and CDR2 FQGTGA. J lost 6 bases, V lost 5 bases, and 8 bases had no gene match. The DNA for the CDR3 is TGTGCCAGCAGCGTTGCCGGGACTAGCGCCGATACGCAGTATTTT. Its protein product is CASSVAGTSADTQYF.

CDR3 DNA: TGTGCCAGCAGTGAACAGGGAGGTAGAGCTGGCAATGAGCAGTTCTTC. It encodes CASSEQGGRAGNEQFF. The rearrangement joins TRBV6-1 to TRBJ2-1; maybe TRBD2 (6 bases). This CDR3 comprises 16 residues. Between the trimmed V and J ends, which lost 2 bases and 6 bases, there was a span of 17 bases. Germline assignment: CDR1 MNHNS and CDR2 SASEGT.

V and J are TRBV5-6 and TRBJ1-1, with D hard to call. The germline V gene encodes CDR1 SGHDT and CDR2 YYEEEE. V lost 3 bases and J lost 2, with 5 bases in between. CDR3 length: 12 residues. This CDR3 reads CASSSGNTEAFF. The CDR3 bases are TGTGCCAGCAGCTCAGGAAACACTGAAGCTTTCTTT.

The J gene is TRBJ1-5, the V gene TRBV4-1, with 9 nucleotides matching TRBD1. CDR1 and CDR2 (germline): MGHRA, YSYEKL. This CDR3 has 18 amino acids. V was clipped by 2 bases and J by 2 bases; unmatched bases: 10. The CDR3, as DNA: TGCGCCAGCAGCCAATCGTTGGGGACAGGGACGCGCAATCAGCCCCAGCATTTT. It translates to CASSQSLGTGTRNQPQHF.

CDR3 residues: CSVEAGQTYEQYF. For the CDR3, the DNA is TGCAGCGTTGAAGCGGGGCAGACCTACGAGCAGTACTTC. This chain links TRBV29-1 with TRBJ2-7; either TRBD1 or TRBD2 may supply D (5 bases each). V lost 1 base to trimming and J lost 2 bases, with 9 bases between them. CDR1 SQVTM and CDR2 ANQGSEA come from the germline V gene. The CDR3 runs to 13 residues.

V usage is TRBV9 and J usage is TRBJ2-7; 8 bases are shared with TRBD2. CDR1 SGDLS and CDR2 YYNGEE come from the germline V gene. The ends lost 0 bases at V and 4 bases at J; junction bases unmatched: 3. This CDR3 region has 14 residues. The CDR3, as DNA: TGTGCCAGCAGCGTAGGTCTAGCGGGTTACGAGCAGTACTTC. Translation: CASSVGLAGYEQYF.

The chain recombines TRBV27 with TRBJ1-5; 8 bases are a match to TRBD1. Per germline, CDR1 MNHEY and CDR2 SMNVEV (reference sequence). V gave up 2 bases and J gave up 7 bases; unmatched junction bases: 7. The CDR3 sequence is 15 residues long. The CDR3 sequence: CASSLGQGAGQPQHF. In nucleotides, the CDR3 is TGTGCCAGCAGTTTAGGCCAGGGGGCCGGGCAGCCCCAGCATTTT.

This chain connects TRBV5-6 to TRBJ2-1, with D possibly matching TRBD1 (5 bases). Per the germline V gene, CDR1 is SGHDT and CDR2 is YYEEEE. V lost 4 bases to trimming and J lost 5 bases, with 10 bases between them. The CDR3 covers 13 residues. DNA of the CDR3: TGTGCCAGCAGCGTGGACATTCACAATGAGCAGTTCTTC. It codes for CASSVDIHNEQFF.

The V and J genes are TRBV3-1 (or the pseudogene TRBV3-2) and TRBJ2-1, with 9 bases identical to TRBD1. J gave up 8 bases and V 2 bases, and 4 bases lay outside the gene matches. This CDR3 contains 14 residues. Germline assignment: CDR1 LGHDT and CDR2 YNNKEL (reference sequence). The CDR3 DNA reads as TGTGCCAGCAGCCAATTACGGACAGGGGATGAGCAGTTCTTC. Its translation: CASSQLRTGDEQFF.

CDR3 residues: CASSQGSWDAWDSYEQYF. As DNA, the CDR3 is TGCGCCAGCAGCCAAGGGAGTTGGGACGCATGGGACTCCTACGAGCAGTACTTC. The chain uses TRBV4-3 and TRBJ2-7, with D possibly called TRBD1 or TRBD2 (5 bases each). Germline lookup yields CDR1 LGHNA and CDR2 YSLEER. The CDR3 is 18 amino acids. V lost 1 base, J lost 0 bases, and 19 bases lay in between.